Below, one T cell receptor (beta chain) is given with its context. As yet, its antigen is unknown. Trimming took 3 bases from V and 5 from J, leaving 18 bases between them. Per the germline V gene, CDR1 is SGDLS and CDR2 is YYNGEE. The CDR3 is made up of 16 amino acids. This specimen comes from a study of immune evolution from preneoplasia to lung adenocarcinoma. Regarding the study as a whole: Compared with EGFR-mutant or double wild-type lesions, KRAS-mutant nodules were more clonal.

The repertoire was sequenced with immunoSEQ multiplex PCR; TCRdb's copy has only in-frame clones and lacks some. The sample gives some 4,000 clones, about nine tenths of which show up once; approximately 4.1% is in the top ten. This receptor was obtained from a donor at least 70 years old with lung adenocarcinoma. Sequencing was carried out using FFPE minimally invasive lung adenocarcinoma tissue. This chain uses TRBV9 with TRBJ2-1; weak D call: TRBD2 (6 bases). Here the CDR3 DNA reads TGTGCCAGCAGCGCAACCGGGAGTAGCGGACACAATGAGCAGTTCTTC. This translates into CASSATGSSGHNEQFF.